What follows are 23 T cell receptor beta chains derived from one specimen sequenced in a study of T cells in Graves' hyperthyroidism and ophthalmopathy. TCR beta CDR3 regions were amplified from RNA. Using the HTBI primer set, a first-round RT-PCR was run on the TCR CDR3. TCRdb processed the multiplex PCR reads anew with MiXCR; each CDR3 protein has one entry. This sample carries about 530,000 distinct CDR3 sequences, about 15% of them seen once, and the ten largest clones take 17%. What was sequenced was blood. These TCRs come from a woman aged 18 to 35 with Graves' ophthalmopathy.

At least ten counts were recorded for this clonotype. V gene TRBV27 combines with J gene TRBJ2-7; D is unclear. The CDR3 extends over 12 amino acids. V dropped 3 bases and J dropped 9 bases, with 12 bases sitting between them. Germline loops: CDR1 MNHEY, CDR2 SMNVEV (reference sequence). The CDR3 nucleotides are TGTGCCAGCAGTTTGCCCCAACATCCGCAGTACTTC. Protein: CASSLPQHPQYF.

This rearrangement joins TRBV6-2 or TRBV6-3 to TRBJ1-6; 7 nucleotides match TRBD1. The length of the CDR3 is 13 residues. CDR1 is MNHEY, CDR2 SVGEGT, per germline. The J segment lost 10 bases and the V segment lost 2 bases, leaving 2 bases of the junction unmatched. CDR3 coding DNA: TGTGCCAGCAGTTACGGCAGGGGGTCACCCCTCCACTTT. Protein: CASSYGRGSPLHF.

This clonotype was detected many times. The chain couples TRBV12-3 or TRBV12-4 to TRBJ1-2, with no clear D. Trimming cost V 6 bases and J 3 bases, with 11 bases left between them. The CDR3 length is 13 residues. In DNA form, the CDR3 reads TGTGCCAGCAGGGGCCGGGCTGACTATGGCTACACCTTC. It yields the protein CASRGRADYGYTF.

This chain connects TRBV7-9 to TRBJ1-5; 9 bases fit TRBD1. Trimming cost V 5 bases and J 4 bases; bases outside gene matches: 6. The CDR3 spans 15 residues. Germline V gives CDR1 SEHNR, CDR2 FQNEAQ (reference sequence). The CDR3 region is CASSRTGGENQPQHF. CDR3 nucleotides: TGTGCCAGCAGCCGCACAGGGGGCGAGAATCAGCCCCAGCATTTT. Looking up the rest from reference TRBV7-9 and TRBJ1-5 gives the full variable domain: DTGVSQNPRHKITKRGQNVTFRCDPISEHNRLYWYRQTLGQGPEFLTYFQNEAQLEKSRLLSDRFSAERPKGSFSTLEIQRTEQGDSAMYLCASSRTGGENQPQHFGDGTRLSIL.

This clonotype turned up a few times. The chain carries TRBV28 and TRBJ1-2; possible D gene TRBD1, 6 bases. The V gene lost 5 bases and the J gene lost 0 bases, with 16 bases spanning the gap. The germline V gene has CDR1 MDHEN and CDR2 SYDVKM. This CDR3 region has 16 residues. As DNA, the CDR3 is TGTGCCAGCAGTCTCCTGATCAGGGGAGCTAACTATGGCTACACCTTC. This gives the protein CASSLLIRGANYGYTF.

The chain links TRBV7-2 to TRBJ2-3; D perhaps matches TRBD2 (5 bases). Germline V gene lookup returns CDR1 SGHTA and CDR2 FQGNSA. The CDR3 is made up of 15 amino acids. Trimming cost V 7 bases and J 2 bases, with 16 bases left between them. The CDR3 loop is CASTKADFSTDTQYF. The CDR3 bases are TGTGCCAGCACCAAGGCGGACTTTTCCACAGATACGCAGTATTTT.

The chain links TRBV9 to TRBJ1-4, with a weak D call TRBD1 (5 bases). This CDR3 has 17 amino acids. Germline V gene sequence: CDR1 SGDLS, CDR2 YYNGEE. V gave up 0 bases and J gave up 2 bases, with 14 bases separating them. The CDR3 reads CASSVGFMGTTNEKLFF. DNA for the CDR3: TGTGCCAGCAGCGTAGGATTTATGGGGACGACTAATGAAAAACTGTTTTTT. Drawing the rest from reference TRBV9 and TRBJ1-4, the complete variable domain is DSGVTQTPKHLITATGQRVTLRCSPRSGDLSVYWYQQSLDQGLQFLIQYYNGEERAKGNILERFSAQQFPDLHSELNLSSLELGDSALYFCASSVGFMGTTNEKLFFGSGTQLSVL.

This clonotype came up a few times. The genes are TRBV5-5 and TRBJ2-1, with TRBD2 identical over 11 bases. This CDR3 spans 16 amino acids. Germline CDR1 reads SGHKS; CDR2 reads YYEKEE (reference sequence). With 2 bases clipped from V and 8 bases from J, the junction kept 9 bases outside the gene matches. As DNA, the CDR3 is TGTGCCAGCAGCTTCCGGCTAGCGGGAGGAGTAGATGAGCAGTTCTTC. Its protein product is CASSFRLAGGVDEQFF. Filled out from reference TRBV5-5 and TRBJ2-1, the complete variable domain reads DAGVTQSPTHLIKTRGQQVTLRCSPISGHKSVSWYQQVLGQGPQFIFQYYEKEERGRGNFPDRFSARQFPNYSSELNVNALLLGDSALYLCASSFRLAGGVDEQFFGPGTRLTVL.

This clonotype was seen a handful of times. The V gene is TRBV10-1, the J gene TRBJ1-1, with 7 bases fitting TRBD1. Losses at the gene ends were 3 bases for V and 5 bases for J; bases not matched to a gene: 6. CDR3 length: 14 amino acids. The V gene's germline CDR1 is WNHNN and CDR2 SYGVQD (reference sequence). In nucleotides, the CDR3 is TGCGCCAGCAGTGACGGACAGGTCGATACTGAAGCTTTCTTT. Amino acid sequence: CASSDGQVDTEAFF.

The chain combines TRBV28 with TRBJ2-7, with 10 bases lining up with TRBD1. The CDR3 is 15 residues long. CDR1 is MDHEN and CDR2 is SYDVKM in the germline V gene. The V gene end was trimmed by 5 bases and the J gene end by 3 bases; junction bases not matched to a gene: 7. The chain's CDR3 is CASSPNWTGGYEQYF. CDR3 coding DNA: TGTGCCAGCAGTCCCAATTGGACAGGGGGCTACGAGCAGTACTTC. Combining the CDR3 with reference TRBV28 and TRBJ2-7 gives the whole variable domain DVKVTQSSRYLVKRTGEKVFLECVQDMDHENMFWYRQDPGLGLRLIYFSYDVKMKEKGDIPEGYSVSREKKERFSLILESASTNQTSMYLCASSPNWTGGYEQYFGPGTRLTVT.

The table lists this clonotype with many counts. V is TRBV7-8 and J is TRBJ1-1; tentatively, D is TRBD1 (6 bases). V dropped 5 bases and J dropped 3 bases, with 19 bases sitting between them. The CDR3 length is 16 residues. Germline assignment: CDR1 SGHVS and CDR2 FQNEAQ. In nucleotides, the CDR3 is TGTGCCAGCAGCCCAAGGGGGGTCTCAGGGTACACTGAAGCTTTCTTT. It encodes CASSPRGVSGYTEAFF.

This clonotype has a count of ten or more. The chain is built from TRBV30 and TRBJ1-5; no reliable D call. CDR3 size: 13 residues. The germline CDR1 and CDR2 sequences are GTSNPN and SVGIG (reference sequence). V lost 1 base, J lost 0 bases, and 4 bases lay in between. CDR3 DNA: TGTGCCTGGAGTGGGAGTAGCAATCAGCCCCAGCATTTT. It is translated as CAWSGSSNQPQHF. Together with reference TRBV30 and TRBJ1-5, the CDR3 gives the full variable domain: SQTIHQWPATLVQPVGSPLSLECTVEGTSNPNLYWYRQAAGRGLQLLFYSVGIGQISSEVPQNLSASRPQDRQFILSSKKLLLSDSGFYLCAWSGSSNQPQHFGDGTRLSIL.

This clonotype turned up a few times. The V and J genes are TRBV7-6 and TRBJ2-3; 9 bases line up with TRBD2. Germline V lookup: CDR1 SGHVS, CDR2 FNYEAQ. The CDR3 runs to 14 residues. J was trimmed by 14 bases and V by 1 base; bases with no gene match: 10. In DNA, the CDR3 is TGTGCCAGCAGCTTAGACGCGAGCGGGGGGCGCCCGTATTTT. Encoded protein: CASSLDASGGRPYF.

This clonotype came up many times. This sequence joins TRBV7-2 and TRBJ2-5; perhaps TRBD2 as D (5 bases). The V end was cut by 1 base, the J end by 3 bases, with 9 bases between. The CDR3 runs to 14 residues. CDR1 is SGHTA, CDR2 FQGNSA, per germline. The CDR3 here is CASSLVSGEETQYF. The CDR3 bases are TGTGCCAGCAGCTTAGTGTCCGGGGAAGAGACCCAGTACTTC.

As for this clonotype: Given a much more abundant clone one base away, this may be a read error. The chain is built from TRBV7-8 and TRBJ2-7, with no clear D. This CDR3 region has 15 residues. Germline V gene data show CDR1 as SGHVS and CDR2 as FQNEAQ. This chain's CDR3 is CASSLKATVSYKQYF. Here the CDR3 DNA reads TGTGCCAGCAGCTTAAAGGCTACCGTCTCCTACAAGCAGTACTTC.

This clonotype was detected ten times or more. CDR3 bases: TGTGCCAGCAGCCAGAGCGGGAGTATCCAGTACTTC. Residues: CASSQSGSIQYF. The rearrangement joins TRBV3-1 to TRBJ2-5; 8 nucleotides align to TRBD2. Germline assignment: CDR1 LGHDT and CDR2 YNNKEL (reference sequence). Trimming took 3 bases from V and 10 from J; bases not matched to a gene: 4. This CDR3 region has 12 residues.

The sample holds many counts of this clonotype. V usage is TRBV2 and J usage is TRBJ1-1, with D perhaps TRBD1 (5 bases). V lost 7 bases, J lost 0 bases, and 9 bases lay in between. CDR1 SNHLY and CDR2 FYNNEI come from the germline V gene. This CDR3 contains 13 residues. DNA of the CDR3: TGTGCCAGCATTGTGGACATGAACACTGAAGCTTTCTTT. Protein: CASIVDMNTEAFF.

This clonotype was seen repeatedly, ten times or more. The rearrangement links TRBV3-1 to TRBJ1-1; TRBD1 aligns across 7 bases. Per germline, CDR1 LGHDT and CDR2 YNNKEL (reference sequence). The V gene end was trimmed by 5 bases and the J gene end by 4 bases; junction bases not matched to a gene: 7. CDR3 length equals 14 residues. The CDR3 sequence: CASSTRQGSTEAFF. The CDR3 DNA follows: TGTGCCAGCAGCACCCGACAGGGAAGCACTGAAGCTTTCTTT.

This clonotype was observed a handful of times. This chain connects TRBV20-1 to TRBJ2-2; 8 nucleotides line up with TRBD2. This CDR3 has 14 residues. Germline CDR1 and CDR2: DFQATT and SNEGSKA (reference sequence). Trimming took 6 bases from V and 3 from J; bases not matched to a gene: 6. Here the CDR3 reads CSASSGDYTGELFF. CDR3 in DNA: TGCAGTGCAAGTAGCGGGGATTACACCGGGGAGCTGTTTTTT.

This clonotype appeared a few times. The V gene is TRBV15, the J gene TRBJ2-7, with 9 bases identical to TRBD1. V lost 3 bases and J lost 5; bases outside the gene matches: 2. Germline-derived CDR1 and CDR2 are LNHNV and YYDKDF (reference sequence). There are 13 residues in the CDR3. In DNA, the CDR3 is TGTGCCACCAGCAGGGACAGGGGCCACGAGCAGTACTTC. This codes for CATSRDRGHEQYF.

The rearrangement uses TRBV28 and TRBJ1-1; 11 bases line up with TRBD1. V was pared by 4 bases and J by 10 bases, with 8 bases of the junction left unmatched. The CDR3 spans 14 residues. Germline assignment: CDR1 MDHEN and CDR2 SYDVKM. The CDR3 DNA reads TGTGCCAGCAGTTATGGACAGGGGGCGCCGGGAGCTTTCTTT. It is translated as CASSYGQGAPGAFF. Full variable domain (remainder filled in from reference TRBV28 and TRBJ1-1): DVKVTQSSRYLVKRTGEKVFLECVQDMDHENMFWYRQDPGLGLRLIYFSYDVKMKEKGDIPEGYSVSREKKERFSLILESASTNQTSMYLCASSYGQGAPGAFFGQGTRLTVV.

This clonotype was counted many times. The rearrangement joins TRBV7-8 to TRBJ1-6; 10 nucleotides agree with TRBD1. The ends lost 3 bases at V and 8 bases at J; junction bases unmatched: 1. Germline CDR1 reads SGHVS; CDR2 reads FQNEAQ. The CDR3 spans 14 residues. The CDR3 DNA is TGTGCCAGCAGCTTCGGGACAGGGGATTCACCCCTCCACTTT. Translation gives CASSFGTGDSPLHF.

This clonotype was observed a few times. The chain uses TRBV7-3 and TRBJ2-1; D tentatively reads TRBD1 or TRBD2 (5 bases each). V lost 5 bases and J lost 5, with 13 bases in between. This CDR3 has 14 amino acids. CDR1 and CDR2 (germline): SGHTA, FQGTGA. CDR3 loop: CASSPGTLDNEQFF. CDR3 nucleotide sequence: TGTGCCAGCAGCCCAGGGACGTTGGACAATGAGCAGTTCTTC.